This note documents a single T cell receptor beta chain sequence. This CDR3 contains 14 residues. The germline gives CDR1 SGDLS, CDR2 YYNGEE. Trimming cost V 3 bases and J 8 bases; bases outside gene matches: 6. The data stem from a study of blood T cell repertoires in COVID-19. The wider study: The origin of the acute and convalescent COVID-19 samples was the United States, Italy and Spain. In each case, the material was cDNA or gDNA derived from T cells, B-cell-depleted T cells, or PBMCs.

In the original processing: The assay estimated nucleated cells by amplifying reference gene primers. TCRdb's copy holds only in-frame clones and misses some; the assay was immunoSEQ multiplex PCR. V and J calls and clone size are copied from that table; D and trimming were computed from the DNA. The table includes 53,000 or so clones, more than 70% detected once. Sequenced input: peripheral blood. The sequence derives from a man in his 70s with active COVID-19. The chain is built from TRBV9 and TRBJ2-1; the match to TRBD1 covers 9 bases. CDR3 in amino acids: CASSGGQGTYEQFF. The CDR3 bases are TGTGCCAGCAGCGGAGGACAGGGGACCTATGAGCAGTTCTTC. The variable domain in full, completed from reference TRBV9 and TRBJ2-1, reads DSGVTQTPKHLITATGQRVTLRCSPRSGDLSVYWYQQSLDQGLQFLIQYYNGEERAKGNILERFSAQQFPDLHSELNLSSLELGDSALYFCASSGGQGTYEQFFGPGTRLTVL.